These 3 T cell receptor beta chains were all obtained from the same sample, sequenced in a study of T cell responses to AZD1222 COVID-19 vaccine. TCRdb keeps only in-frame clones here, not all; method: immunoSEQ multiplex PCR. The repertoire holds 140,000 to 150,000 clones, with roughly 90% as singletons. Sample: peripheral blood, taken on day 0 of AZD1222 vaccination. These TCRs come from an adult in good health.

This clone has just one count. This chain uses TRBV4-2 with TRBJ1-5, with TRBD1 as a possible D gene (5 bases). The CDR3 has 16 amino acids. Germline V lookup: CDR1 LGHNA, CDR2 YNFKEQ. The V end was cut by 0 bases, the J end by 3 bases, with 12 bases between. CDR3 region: CASSQDLRRANQPQHF. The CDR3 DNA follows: TGTGCCAGCAGCCAAGATCTACGCAGGGCCAATCAGCCCCAGCATTTT.

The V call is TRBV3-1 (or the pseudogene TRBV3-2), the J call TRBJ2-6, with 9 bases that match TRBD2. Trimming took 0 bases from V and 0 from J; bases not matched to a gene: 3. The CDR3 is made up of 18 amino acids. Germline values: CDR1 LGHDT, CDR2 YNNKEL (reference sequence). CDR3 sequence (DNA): TGTGCCAGCAGCCAAGAGGGACTAGCTCTCTCTGGGGCCAACGTCCTGACTTTC. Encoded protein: CASSQEGLALSGANVLTF.

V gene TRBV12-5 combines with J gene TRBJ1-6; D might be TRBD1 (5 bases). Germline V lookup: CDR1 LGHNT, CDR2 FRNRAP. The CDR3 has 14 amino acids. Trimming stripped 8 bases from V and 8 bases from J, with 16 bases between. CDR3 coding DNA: TGTGCTAGTAATAGGAGGGGTATGGATTCACCCCTCCACTTT. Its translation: CASNRRGMDSPLHF.